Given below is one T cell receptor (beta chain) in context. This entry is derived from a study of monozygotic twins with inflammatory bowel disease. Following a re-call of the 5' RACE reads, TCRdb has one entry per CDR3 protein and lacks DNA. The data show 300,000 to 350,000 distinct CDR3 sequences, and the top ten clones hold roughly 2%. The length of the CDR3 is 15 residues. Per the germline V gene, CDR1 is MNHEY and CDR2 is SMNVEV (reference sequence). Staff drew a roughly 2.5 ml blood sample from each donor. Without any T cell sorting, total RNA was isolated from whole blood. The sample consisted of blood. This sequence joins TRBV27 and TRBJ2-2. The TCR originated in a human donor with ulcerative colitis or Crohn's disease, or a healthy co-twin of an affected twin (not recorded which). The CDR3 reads CASSFSVLGPGELFF.